This entry concerns a single T cell receptor beta chain. This clonotype was detected many times. Within one base of it there is no much larger clone, and no base qualities were kept. The sample's treatment or condition, from its label and the paper: live attenuated yellow fever vaccine strain. PBMCs were isolated from peripheral blood using a standard Ficoll-Paque protocol. Epitope-specific CD8 T cells were sorted with a dextramer loaded with the yellow fever NS4B epitope peptide, and anti-CD3 and anti-CD8 staining was applied. RNA was extracted with TriZol from bulk PBMCs, CD4 and CD8 fractions, and dextramer-positive and dextramer-negative fractions. For CDR1 and CDR2, the germline V gene (reference sequence) lists SGHKS and YYEKEE. Including cysteine and phenylalanine, the CDR3 has 16 amino acids. Solely the CDR3 DNA is kept, with 48 bases framed from the first base. V loses 4 bases at its end and J loses 3 bases; junction bases beyond the gene matches: 11.

The data were taken from a study of T cells after yellow fever vaccination (dated by TCRdb to between 2018 and 2021). About the study as a whole: The SMART-Seq v4 Ultra Low Input RNA kit was used to prepare libraries from fractions with low cell numbers. Bulk TCR alpha and beta repertoires were sequenced longitudinally to track T-cell clones before and after primary and booster YFV17D yellow fever vaccination. Two healthy male donors made up the cohort, one aged 18 to 29 years and the other aged 30 to 40 years. Blood was collected at multiple timepoints before and after primary and secondary immunization, and bulk PBMC replicates and cell subsets were isolated.

TCR cDNA was made using 5'RACE template switching, a step that added a universal primer site and unique molecular identifiers. Priming of cDNA synthesis was performed from both the TCR alpha and TCR beta constant segments. Library amplification used two PCR steps, and the second PCR step added sample barcodes and sequencing adapters. Sequencing of libraries was done on Illumina HiSeq 2500 (2x100 bp) or NovaSeq (2x150 bp). In the paper's pipeline: Reads were demultiplexed and collapsed into UMI consensus sequences with MIGEC, and V(D)J alignment was performed with MiXCR. Vaccine-responding clonotypes were defined with edgeR using replicate PBMC samples, requiring FDR below 0.01 and a log2 fold change above 5 up to day 15. Each bulk clonotype received a CD4 or CD8 identity based on whether the sequenced CD4 or CD8 repertoire contained that clonotype at higher abundance. Clonotypes enriched at least 10-fold in dextramer-positive versus dextramer-negative fractions were classed as NS4B-specific, and CD4-biased clonotypes were left out. The raw public reads went through TCRdb reprocessing: fastp at Q25, MiXCR clone calling, in-frame beta chains kept. Here each entry gathers all rows of one CDR3 protein and keeps the most common genes and DNA. In this record, the V and J calls reflect TCRdb's handling and not the investigators' own analysis. The sample yields 50,000 to 60,000 distinct CDR3 sequences; less than 8.5% were counted once. The ten largest clones take up approximately 25% of the sample.

General conclusions and limits of the study: A small fraction of clonotypes showed up in both the CD4 and CD8 compartments, probably as a result of convergent recombination. Because the study included only a couple of donors, the extent to which the findings can be generalized is limited. The secondary T-cell response was weaker than the primary response but faster, peaking on day 5 instead of day 15. Most clones expanded after primary vaccination (almost 97% of CD4 and roughly 91% of CD8) were re-detected after the booster, suggesting that broad memory maintenance occurred. Computational filtering was needed because FACS-sorted repertoires could contain abundant contaminating clonotypes from the bulk population.

Recombination connected TRBV5-5 to TRBJ2-3; 7 bases in the middle match TRBD2. The starting material was CD8+ T cells not binding an NS4B(214-222) dextramer, sorted from PBMCs, obtained around 45 days after the first yellow fever vaccination. According to the study, the label for this sample's cell subset or site signals: NS4B epitope dextramer-negative CD8 T cells. The origin of this receptor is a man younger than 35 who received the YFV17D yellow fever vaccine. Here is the DNA: TGTGCCAGCAGCGGCCGAGGACTAGAACTTACAGATACGCAGTATTTT. Translated, it gives CASSGRGLELTDTQYF.